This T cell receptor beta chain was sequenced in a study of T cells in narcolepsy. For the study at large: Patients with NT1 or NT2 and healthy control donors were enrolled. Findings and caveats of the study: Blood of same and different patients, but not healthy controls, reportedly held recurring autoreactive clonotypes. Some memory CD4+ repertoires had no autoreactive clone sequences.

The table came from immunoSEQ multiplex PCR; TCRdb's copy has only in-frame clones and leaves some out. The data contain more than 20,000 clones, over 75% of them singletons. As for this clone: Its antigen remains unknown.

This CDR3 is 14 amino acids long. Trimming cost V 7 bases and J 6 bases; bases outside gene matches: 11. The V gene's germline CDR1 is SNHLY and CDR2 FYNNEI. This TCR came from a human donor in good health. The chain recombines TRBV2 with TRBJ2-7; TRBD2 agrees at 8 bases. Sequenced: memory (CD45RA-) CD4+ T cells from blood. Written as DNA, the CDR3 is TGTGCCAGCAATTCCCTAGCGGGTGGGGGCGAGCAGTACTTC. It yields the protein CASNSLAGGGEQYF.